This T cell receptor (beta chain) came from a study of blood T cell repertoires in COVID-19. About the study: Acute and convalescent COVID-19 samples came from the United States, Italy and Spain. The analysed material was cDNA or gDNA that came from T cells, B-cell-depleted T cells, or PBMCs.

The CDR3 loop spans 15 amino acids. V was cut by 8 bases and J by 6 bases, with 19 bases left in between. Per the germline V gene, CDR1 is LGHNA and CDR2 is YNFKEQ. In the original analysis: It was from reference gene primer amplification that nucleated cell counts were estimated. Clones were sequenced by immunoSEQ multiplex PCR, and TCRdb holds only the in-frame ones, with some missing. D and trimming were read from the DNA, whereas the V and J calls and clone size are those reported in that table. This table has fewer than 350,000 clones, 81% appearing once. The gene calls are TRBV4-2 and TRBJ2-2, with a weak D call TRBD2 (6 bases). Sequencing used peripheral blood. The sequence was obtained from a woman in her fifties or sixties with active or convalescent COVID-19. This CDR3 is CASAPGDGEAGELFF. In nucleotides, the CDR3 is TGTGCCAGCGCCCCGGGGGACGGGGAGGCCGGGGAGCTGTTTTTT.